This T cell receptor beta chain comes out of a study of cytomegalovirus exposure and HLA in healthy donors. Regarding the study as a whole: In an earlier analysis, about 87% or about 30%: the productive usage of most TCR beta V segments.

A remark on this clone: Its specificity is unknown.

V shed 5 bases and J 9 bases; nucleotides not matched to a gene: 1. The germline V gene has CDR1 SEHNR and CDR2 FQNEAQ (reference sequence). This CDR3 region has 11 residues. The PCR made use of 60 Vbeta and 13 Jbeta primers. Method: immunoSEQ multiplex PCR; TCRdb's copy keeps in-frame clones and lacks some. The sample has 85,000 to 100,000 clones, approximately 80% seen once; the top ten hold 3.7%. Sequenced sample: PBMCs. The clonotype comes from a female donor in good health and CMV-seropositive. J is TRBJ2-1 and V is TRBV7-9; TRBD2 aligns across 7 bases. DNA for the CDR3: TGTGCCAGCAGCCCGGGGGGTGAGCAGTTCTTC. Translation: CASSPGGEQFF.